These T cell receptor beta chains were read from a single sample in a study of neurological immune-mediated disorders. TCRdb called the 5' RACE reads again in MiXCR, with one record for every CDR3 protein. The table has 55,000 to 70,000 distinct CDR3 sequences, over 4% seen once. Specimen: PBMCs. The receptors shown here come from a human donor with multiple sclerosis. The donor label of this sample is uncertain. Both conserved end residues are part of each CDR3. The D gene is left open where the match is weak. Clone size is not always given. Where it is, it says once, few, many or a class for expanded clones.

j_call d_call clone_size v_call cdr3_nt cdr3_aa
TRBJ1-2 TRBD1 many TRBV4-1 TGCGCCAGCAGCCAAGAGAGACAGGGGAAGTCCTATGGCTACACCTTC CASSQERQGKSYGYTF
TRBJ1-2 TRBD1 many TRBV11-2 TGTGCCAGCACCAGTCTCGGGACAGAATCCTATGGCTACACCTTC CASTSLGTESYGYTF
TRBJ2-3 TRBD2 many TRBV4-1 TGCGCCAGCAGCCTGACTAGCGGGGGCACAGATACGCAGTATTTT CASSLTSGGTDTQYF
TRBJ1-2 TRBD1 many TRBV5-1 TGCGCCAGCAGCTTGGCAGGGGGCAGGTATGGCTACACCTTC CASSLAGGRYGYTF
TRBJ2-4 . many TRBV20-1 TGCAGTGCTAGTGGGCAAAACATTCAGTACTTC CSASGQNIQYF
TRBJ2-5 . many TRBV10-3 TGTGCCATCAGTGGGATAGGGGGTCAAGAGACCCAGTACTTC CAISGIGGQETQYF
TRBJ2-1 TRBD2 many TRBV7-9 TGTGCCAGCAGCTTAGGCTTTGCGGGGGGGCGAAGGAATGAGCAGTTCTTC CASSLGFAGGRRNEQFF
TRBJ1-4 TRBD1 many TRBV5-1 TGCGCCAGCAGCCGGACAGGCCCGCCAACTAATGAAAAACTGTTTTTT CASSRTGPPTNEKLFF
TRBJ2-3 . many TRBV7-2 TGTGCCAGCAGCTTGTTAGGGACTACAGATACGCAGTATTTT CASSLLGTTDTQYF
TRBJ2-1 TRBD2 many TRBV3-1 TGTGCCAGCAGCCTCCGAGGGGCGGGGGGGAAAGACAATGAGCAGTTCTTC CASSLRGAGGKDNEQFF
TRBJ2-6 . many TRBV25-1 TGTGCCAGCAGGGGCTCTGGGGCCAACGTCCTGACTTTC CASRGSGANVLTF
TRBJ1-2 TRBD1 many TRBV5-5 TGTGCCAGCATCCCTAGACAGGGTATTTCCAACTATGGCTACACCTTC CASIPRQGISNYGYTF
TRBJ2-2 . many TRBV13 TGTGCCAGCAGCTTATATAGGGACAACGGGGAGCTGTTTTTT CASSLYRDNGELFF
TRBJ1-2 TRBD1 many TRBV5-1 TGCGCCAGCAGCTTGGAACAGGGGGTGCTTGGCTACACCTTC CASSLEQGVLGYTF
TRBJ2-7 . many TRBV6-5 TGTGCCAGCAGCCGTGCACCCGCCTACGAGCAGTACTTC CASSRAPAYEQYF
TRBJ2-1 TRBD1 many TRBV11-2 TGTGCCAGCAGCTTAGCCAGACAGGGTTCATGGTACAATGAGCAGTTCTTC CASSLARQGSWYNEQFF
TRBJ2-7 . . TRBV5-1 TGCGCCAGCAGCTTGGTCGCGGATTCCTACGAGCAGTACTTC CASSLVADSYEQYF
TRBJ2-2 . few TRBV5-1 TGCGCCAGCAGCTTGATCCTGACCGGGGAGCTGTTTTTT CASSLILTGELFF
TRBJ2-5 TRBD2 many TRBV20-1 TGCAGTGCTAGAGCGAAACCCCTCGGGGGGTTGAAGACCCAGTACTTC CSARAKPLGGLKTQYF
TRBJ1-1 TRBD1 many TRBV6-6 TGTGCCAGCAGCCCACTTTCGGGGACGGACAGGGGCAGCTACGGAGCTTTCTTT CASSPLSGTDRGSYGAFF
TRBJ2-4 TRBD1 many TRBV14 TGTGCCAGCTCCGGGACAGGGAATTTCGCCATTCAGTACTTC CASSGTGNFAIQYF
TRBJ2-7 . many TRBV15 TGTGCCACCAGCAGAGTGGGGTCAGGACGGGGGCACCACTACGAGCAGTACTTC CATSRVGSGRGHHYEQYF
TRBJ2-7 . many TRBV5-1 TGCGCCAGCAGCTTGGAGACAGACACCTACGAGCAGTACTTC CASSLETDTYEQYF
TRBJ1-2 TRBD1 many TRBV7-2 TGTGCCAGCAGCCAACAGGGGACGGCCTCGGGCTACACCTTC CASSQQGTASGYTF
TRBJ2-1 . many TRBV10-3 TGTGCCATCAGTACACAGGGCAATGAGCAGTTCTTC CAISTQGNEQFF
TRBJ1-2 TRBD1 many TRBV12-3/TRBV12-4 TGTGCCAGCAGCCAGGGACAGCTCTATGGCTACACCTTC CASSQGQLYGYTF
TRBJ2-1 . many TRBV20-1 TGCAGTGCTAAGGGGGGCTCCTACAATGAGCAGTTCTTC CSAKGGSYNEQFF
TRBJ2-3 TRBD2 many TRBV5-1 TGCGCCAGCAGCTTGGTTAGCGGGGGGGCCGGAGATACGCAGTATTTT CASSLVSGGAGDTQYF
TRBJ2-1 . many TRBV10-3 TGTGCCATCAGCTTATACAATGAGCAGTTCTTC CAISLYNEQFF
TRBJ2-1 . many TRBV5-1 TGCGCCAGCAGCTCCGGGACACTCAATGAGCAGTTCTTC CASSSGTLNEQFF
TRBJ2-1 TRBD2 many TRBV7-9 TGTGCCAGCAGCCCAGGGAGGGCTAAGTGGAATGAGCAGTTCTTC CASSPGRAKWNEQFF
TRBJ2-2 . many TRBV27 TGTGCCAGCAGTTTATCAGGAGGCACCGGGGAGCTGTTTTTT CASSLSGGTGELFF
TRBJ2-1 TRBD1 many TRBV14 TGTGCCAGCAGCCTTTGGGGACAGGGGGCAGGCAATGAGCAGTTCTTC CASSLWGQGAGNEQFF
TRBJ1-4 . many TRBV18 TGTGCCAGCTCACCGCGACAGGACAATAATGAAAAACTGTTTTTT CASSPRQDNNEKLFF
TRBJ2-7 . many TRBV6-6 TGTGCCAGCAGTCCCCGGGACACCATCTCCTACGAGCAGTACTTC CASSPRDTISYEQYF
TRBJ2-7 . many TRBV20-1 TGCAGTGCTAGTTACAATTACCGGTTTTCCGGCGAGCAGTACTTC CSASYNYRFSGEQYF
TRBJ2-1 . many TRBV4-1 TGCGCCAGCAGCCACGGGAGGGGGCGCGGGAATGAGCAGTTCTTC CASSHGRGRGNEQFF
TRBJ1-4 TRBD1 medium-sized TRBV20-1 TGCAGTGCTAGAGATCCCGGGACAGGGGACGAAAAACTGTTTTTT CSARDPGTGDEKLFF
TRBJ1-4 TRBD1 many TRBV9 TGTGCCAGCAGCACATTAGGACAGGGGTCAGGTGAAAAACTGTTTTTT CASSTLGQGSGEKLFF
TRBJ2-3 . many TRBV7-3 TGTGCCAGCAGCTTAAACCAGGCTCTCACAGATACGCAGTATTTT CASSLNQALTDTQYF
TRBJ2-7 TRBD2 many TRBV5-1 TGCGCCAGCAGCTTGGTCGTAGCGGGGGCCTTCTCCTACGAGCAGTACTTC CASSLVVAGAFSYEQYF
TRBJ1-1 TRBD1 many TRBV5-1 TGCGCCAGTCACAGGGGAGAACTAAACACTGAAGCTTTCTTT CASHRGELNTEAFF
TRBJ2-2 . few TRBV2 TGTGCCAGCAGCAGGGATAACACCGGGGAGCTGTTTTTT CASSRDNTGELFF